Detailed here is one T cell receptor beta chain. Antigen specificity is unknown. Germline CDR1 is DFQATT and CDR2 is SNEGSKA (reference sequence). V was cut by 2 bases and J by 5 bases, with 16 bases left in between. The CDR3 sequence is 15 residues long. This sample stems from a study of T-cell memory formation after mild COVID-19. Study context: In these data, TCR clusters were largely donor specific.

TCRdb passed the 5' RACE reads through MiXCR, listing each CDR3 protein once. This table holds 450,000 to 650,000 distinct CDR3 sequences, about a sixth found once. Overall study findings and caveats: Mostly located in CM and EM were contracting CD4+ clones, with contracting CD8+ clones located in EMRA. Pre-infection memory already had some responding clones, implying cross-reactive memory joined.

The sequenced material came from PBMCs or a T cell subset sorted from them (not recorded which). The rearrangement joins TRBV20-1 to TRBJ2-1; D is possibly TRBD2 (5 bases). The source of this sequence is an adult woman who had mild COVID-19 (a few samples of this study predate the infection). Cell type and time point are not known. The CDR3 sequence: CSARRSPADHNEQFF. CDR3 nucleotides: TGCAGTGCTAGAAGGTCCCCAGCGGACCACAATGAGCAGTTCTTC.